These T cell receptor beta chains were read from a single sample in a study of human T cells and chemical hapten exposure. TCRdb reprocessed the RACE reads via MiXCR and lists one record per CDR3 protein. The data hold roughly 90,000 distinct CDR3 sequences, with roughly a tenth observed a single time. This specimen was whole blood, taken in connection with sensitization to the hapten diphenylcyclopropenone (DPC). Source of these receptors: a woman aged 40-49 years with alopecia areata. Some clones in this sample may be carry-over from other donors' samples. Each CDR3 is given with its conserved first and last residue. Each record gives: CDR3 protein, CDR3 DNA, V gene, J gene, clone size, D gene. A D gene is named only where the DNA matches it firmly. Where a row states a size, it is once, few, many or the class of an expanded clone; other rows omit it.

CDR3: CASSLGTSGEQFF
DNA: TGTGCCAGCAGCTTAGGGACTAGCGGAGAGCAGTTCTTC
V: TRBV7-9
J: TRBJ2-1
size: many
D: TRBD2

CDR3: CASSFQARTQYYEQYF
DNA: TGTGCCAGCAGCTTTCAAGCCCGGACTCAATACTACGAGCAGTACTTC
V: TRBV7-2
J: TRBJ2-7
size: few
D: NA

CDR3: CAWSPYRGFGELFF
DNA: TGTGCCTGGAGTCCATACAGGGGCTTCGGGGAGCTGTTTTTT
V: TRBV30
J: TRBJ2-2
size: few
D: TRBD1

CDR3: CASSQVTSTDTQYF
DNA: TGTGCCAGCAGCCAAGTAACTAGCACAGATACGCAGTATTTT
V: TRBV14
J: TRBJ2-3
size: many
D: NA

CDR3: CSARRGGTMNTEAFF
DNA: TGCAGTGCTAGGCGGGGCGGGACTATGAACACTGAAGCTTTCTTT
V: TRBV20-1
J: TRBJ1-1
size: many
D: NA

CDR3: CASSSGDREAFF
DNA: TGTGCCAGCAGTTCAGGGGACAGAGAAGCTTTCTTT
V: TRBV12-3/TRBV12-4
J: TRBJ1-1
size: many
D: TRBD1

CDR3: CASADWNNEQFF
DNA: TGTGCCAGCGCAGACTGGAACAATGAGCAGTTCTTC
V: TRBV3-1
J: TRBJ2-1
size: many
D: NA

CDR3: CASSPPNAGYEQYF
DNA: TGTGCCAGCTCACCACCAAACGCGGGGTACGAGCAGTACTTC
V: TRBV18
J: TRBJ2-7
size: few
D: NA

CDR3: CASSLEGVRDGYTF
DNA: TGTGCCAGCAGCTTAGAAGGGGTCCGAGATGGCTACACCTTC
V: TRBV7-8
J: TRBJ1-2
size: many
D: NA

CDR3: CASSPGILYTQYF
DNA: TGTGCCAGCAGCCCAGGAATACTTTATACGCAGTATTTT
V: TRBV11-2
J: TRBJ2-3
size: many
D: NA

CDR3: CASSQEPQLAGGHQTDTQYF
DNA: TGCGCCAGCAGCCAAGAACCCCAGCTAGCGGGGGGCCACCAGACCGATACGCAGTATTTT
V: TRBV4-1
J: TRBJ2-3
size: few
D: TRBD2

CDR3: CASSLARTGVRDIQYF
DNA: TGTGCCAGCAGCTTAGCGCGGACGGGGGTGAGGGATATTCAGTACTTC
V: TRBV7-9
J: TRBJ2-4
size: NA
D: NA

CDR3: CASSVAGWTEAFF
DNA: TGTGCCAGCAGCGTAGCGGGTTGGACTGAAGCTTTCTTT
V: TRBV9
J: TRBJ1-1
size: few
D: NA

CDR3: CSVTPYLGDTQYF
DNA: TGCAGCGTTACCCCTTATCTCGGGGATACGCAGTATTTT
V: TRBV29-1
J: TRBJ2-3
size: few
D: NA

CDR3: CASSERTGGRTEAFF
DNA: TGTGCCAGCAGTGAAAGAACAGGGGGCAGGACTGAAGCTTTCTTT
V: TRBV2
J: TRBJ1-1
size: once
D: TRBD1

CDR3: CASSSTPGTGVVSYTF
DNA: TGTGCCAGCAGTTCAACCCCCGGGACAGGGGTTGTAAGCTACACCTTC
V: TRBV12-3/TRBV12-4
J: TRBJ1-2
size: many
D: TRBD1

CDR3: CASRDYTDTQYF
DNA: TGTGCCAGCAGGGACTACACAGATACGCAGTATTTT
V: TRBV6-5
J: TRBJ2-3
size: few
D: NA

CDR3: CASNGQGTNEKLFF
DNA: TGTGCCAGTAACGGGCAGGGAACTAATGAAAAACTGTTTTTT
V: TRBV19
J: TRBJ1-4
size: few
D: NA

CDR3: CASSWSSNTGELFF
DNA: TGTGCCAGCAGTTGGTCTTCGAACACCGGGGAGCTGTTTTTT
V: TRBV12-3/TRBV12-4
J: TRBJ2-2
size: many
D: NA

CDR3: CASSLERWGEGQDYSYEQYF
DNA: TGTGCCAGCAGCTTAGAACGTTGGGGTGAGGGACAGGATTACTCCTACGAGCAGTACTTC
V: TRBV7-9
J: TRBJ2-7
size: NA
D: TRBD1

CDR3: CASSLKLSTDTQYF
DNA: TGTGCCAGCAGCTTGAAGCTCTCAACAGATACGCAGTATTTT
V: TRBV5-4
J: TRBJ2-3
size: many
D: NA

CDR3: CASSLEGGGNSPLHF
DNA: TGTGCCAGCAGTTTAGAGGGGGGTGGGAATTCACCCCTCCACTTT
V: TRBV27
J: TRBJ1-6
size: NA
D: NA

CDR3: CASSPLPGGTPYEQYF
DNA: TGTGCCAGCAGCCCCCTCCCCGGGGGCACACCCTACGAGCAGTACTTC
V: TRBV7-8
J: TRBJ2-7
size: NA
D: NA

CDR3: CSARYGKDTQYF
DNA: TGCAGTGCTAGGTACGGGAAGGATACGCAGTATTTT
V: TRBV20-1
J: TRBJ2-3
size: few
D: NA

CDR3: CSARESRGSSTGELFF
DNA: TGCAGTGCTAGAGAGAGCCGAGGGTCCAGCACCGGGGAGCTGTTTTTT
V: TRBV20-1
J: TRBJ2-2
size: few
D: NA

CDR3: CASRTGGREQYF
DNA: TGTGCCAGCAGGACAGGGGGCCGCGAGCAGTACTTC
V: TRBV21-1
J: TRBJ2-7
size: few
D: NA

CDR3: CASSHPGTRVYEQYF
DNA: TGTGCCAGCAGCCATCCCGGGACTAGAGTCTACGAGCAGTACTTC
V: TRBV7-9
J: TRBJ2-7
size: few
D: TRBD2

CDR3: CSVLGLAGYQETQYF
DNA: TGCAGCGTTCTTGGTCTAGCGGGGTACCAAGAGACCCAGTACTTC
V: TRBV29-1
J: TRBJ2-5
size: NA
D: TRBD2

CDR3: CATLGGGGEKLFF
DNA: TGTGCCACGCTGGGAGGGGGAGGTGAAAAACTGTTTTTT
V: TRBV6-5
J: TRBJ1-4
size: NA
D: NA

CDR3: CASSSTGGGYGYTF
DNA: TGTGCCAGCAGTTCGACAGGGGGGGGCTATGGCTACACCTTC
V: TRBV28
J: TRBJ1-2
size: many
D: TRBD1

CDR3: CASSQDWTGGNQPQHF
DNA: TGCGCCAGCAGCCAAGATTGGACAGGTGGTAATCAGCCCCAGCATTTT
V: TRBV4-3
J: TRBJ1-5
size: few
D: TRBD1

CDR3: CASSRSGGGLGNEQFF
DNA: TGTGCCAGCAGTCGCTCGGGCGGGGGCCTGGGCAATGAGCAGTTCTTC
V: TRBV6-5
J: TRBJ2-1
size: NA
D: NA

CDR3: CAIPGTTEAFF
DNA: TGTGCCATCCCAGGGACCACTGAAGCTTTCTTT
V: TRBV6-1
J: TRBJ1-1
size: many
D: NA